The next 17 T cell receptor beta chains were all read from a single sample in a study of CD8 T cells in ankylosing spondylitis. Study observations and caveats: Fewer than ten highly homologous variants made up a TCR beta motif that seemed to typify ankylosing spondylitis blood.

Antigens of these TCRs are unknown. TCRdb itself ran the 5' RACE reads through MiXCR, one entry per CDR3 protein. The table has hundreds of thousands of distinct CDR3 sequences, about 24% seen once; the top ten hold roughly 0.8%. The sample consisted of blood, either unsorted or a sorted T cell fraction (not recorded which). These receptor sequences come from a male donor with ankylosing spondylitis.

A few counts support this clonotype. CDR3 bases: TGTGCCAGCAGCTTAGATGTGGCTGACGAGCAGTACTTC. This codes for CASSLDVADEQYF. The chain couples TRBV11-2 to TRBJ2-7, with D uncertain. This CDR3 comprises 13 residues. V lost 0 bases to trimming and J lost 5 bases, with 8 bases between them. Germline V gene lookup returns CDR1 SGHAT and CDR2 FQNNGV.

This clonotype was seen at least ten times. The rearrangement joins TRBV7-2 to TRBJ2-1; tentatively, D is TRBD2 (7 bases). This CDR3 has 14 amino acids. V gave up 4 bases and J gave up 7 bases, with 14 bases separating them. Germline V gene lookup returns CDR1 SGHTA and CDR2 FQGNSA. The CDR3 DNA reads TGTGCCAGCAGCTCTAGGAGGGGGGGGAATGAGCAGTTCTTC. Translating gives CASSSRRGGNEQFF.

On this clonotype: Compared with germline, one end of the junction differs, possibly owing to a read error. This rearrangement joins TRBV2 to TRBJ2-2; D may be TRBD1 or TRBD2 (5 bases each). Germline V gives CDR1 SNHLY, CDR2 FYNNEI. The CDR3 loop spans 19 amino acids. CDR3 protein: CARSRRSRIGTDNTGELFF. The CDR3 DNA reads as TGTGCCCGCAGTAGACGCTCCAGGATAGGGACGGATAACACCGGGGAGCTGTTTTTT.

There are many counts of this clonotype. The chain carries TRBV11-3 and TRBJ2-1, with 7 bases lining up with TRBD2. Germline lookup yields CDR1 SGHNT and CDR2 YENEEA. J gave up 4 bases and V 5 bases, and 5 bases lay outside the gene matches. The length of the CDR3 is 14 residues. The CDR3 sequence is CASSMTSSYNEQFF. The CDR3 region has the DNA TGTGCCAGCAGCATGACTAGCTCATACAATGAGCAGTTCTTC.

This clonotype was counted at least ten times. V and J are TRBV12-3 or TRBV12-4 and TRBJ2-3; D gene unclear. V lost 6 bases and J lost 3, with 13 bases in between. This CDR3 region has 14 residues. The CDR3 spells CASRPHGVTDTQYF. As DNA, the CDR3 is TGTGCCAGCAGGCCCCATGGAGTAACAGATACGCAGTATTTT.

V gene TRBV20-1 combines with J gene TRBJ2-1; 7 nucleotides match TRBD2. Germline V lookup: CDR1 DFQATT, CDR2 SNEGSKA (reference sequence). This CDR3 contains 14 residues. The V gene end was trimmed by 6 bases and the J gene end by 4 bases; junction bases not matched to a gene: 9. The CDR3 DNA is TGCAGTGCACTGCTAGCGGTTATTTACAATGAGCAGTTCTTC. As protein: CSALLAVIYNEQFF.

This clonotype has just a few counts. The J gene is TRBJ2-1, the V gene TRBV19; D might be TRBD1 (6 bases). The CDR3 contains 14 residues. The V end was cut by 6 bases, the J end by 3 bases, with 12 bases between. Looked up from germline, CDR1 is LNHDA and CDR2 is SQIVND (reference sequence). The CDR3 loop is CASRVGASYNEQFF. DNA for the CDR3: TGTGCCAGTAGGGTGGGGGCCAGCTACAATGAGCAGTTCTTC.

This chain links TRBV24-1 with TRBJ2-1; 16 bases align to TRBD2. CDR3 length: 19 residues. Germline trimming cut 3 bases from V and 2 bases from J; bases unmatched to any gene: 6. From germline, CDR1 is KGHDR and CDR2 SFDVKD. Here the CDR3 DNA reads TGTGCCACCAGTGATCCAACCGGGACTAGCGGGAGGGCCTACAATGAGCAGTTCTTC. Translation: CATSDPTGTSGRAYNEQFF.

This clonotype was counted a few times. The chain links TRBV12-3 or TRBV12-4 to TRBJ1-2; a weak D match, TRBD1 (5 bases). Trimming shortened V by 5 bases and J by 3 bases, and 19 bases separated the two germline ends. This CDR3 has 16 residues. The chain's CDR3 is CASSRDGGGRYYGYTF. For the CDR3, the DNA is TGTGCCAGCAGTCGGGACGGTGGGGGGAGGTACTATGGCTACACCTTC.

This clonotype occurred a few times. The chain uses TRBV20-1 and TRBJ2-3, with TRBD2 matching 7 bases. CDR1 and CDR2 from the germline V gene are DFQATT and SNEGSKA (reference sequence). J lost 3 bases, V lost 6 bases, and 9 bases had no gene match. This CDR3 is 14 amino acids long. CDR3 sequence reads: CSAHRAGVTDTQYF. DNA for the CDR3: TGCAGTGCCCACCGCGCGGGAGTTACAGATACGCAGTATTTT.

The V gene is TRBV5-1, the J gene TRBJ2-5; 9 positions match TRBD2. From germline, CDR1 is SGHRS and CDR2 YFSETQ. This CDR3 spans 16 amino acids. After removal of 4 bases from V and 2 bases from J, the junction contained 9 bases not matched to a gene. The CDR3 loop is CASSLGLATRQETQYF. The CDR3 region has the DNA TGCGCCAGCAGCCTAGGACTAGCGACACGTCAAGAGACCCAGTACTTC. Together with reference TRBV5-1 and TRBJ2-5, the CDR3 gives the full variable domain: KAGVTQTPRYLIKTRGQQVTLSCSPISGHRSVSWYQQTPGQGLQFLFEYFSETQRNKGNFPGRFSGRQFSNSRSEMNVSTLELGDSALYLCASSLGLATRQETQYFGPGTRLLVL.

The genes are TRBV2 and TRBJ2-1; D gene unclear. The length of the CDR3 is 12 residues. From germline, CDR1 is SNHLY and CDR2 FYNNEI. Trimming shortened V by 2 bases and J by 7 bases, and 6 bases separated the two germline ends. CDR3 sequence: CASSEKGNEQFF. The DNA of the CDR3 is TGTGCCAGCAGTGAAAAGGGTAATGAGCAGTTCTTC. The full variable domain, in which reference TRBV2 and TRBJ2-1 provide the parts outside the CDR3, is EPEVTQTPSHQVTQMGQEVILRCVPISNHLYFYWYRQILGQKVEFLVSFYNNEISEKSEIFDDQFSVERPDGSNFTLKIRSTKLEDSAMYFCASSEKGNEQFFGPGTRLTVL.

This clonotype has only a few counts. The chain is built from TRBV20-1 and TRBJ1-2; TRBD1 agrees at 10 bases. This CDR3 is built from 16 residues. Germline trimming cut 6 bases from V and 4 bases from J; bases unmatched to any gene: 14. The V gene's germline CDR1 is DFQATT and CDR2 SNEGSKA (reference sequence). CDR3 bases: TGCAGTGCCCACGAGCGAGACAGGGGGCGAGGCTATGGCTACACCTTC. Translation gives CSAHERDRGRGYGYTF.

The chain employs TRBV5-5 and TRBJ1-5; no firm D call. This CDR3 contains 17 residues. Germline V CDR1 and CDR2: SGHKS, YYEKEE (reference sequence). Trimming pared 4 bases from V and 1 base from J, leaving 18 bases between. This chain's CDR3 is CASSPEVTFISNQPQHF. CDR3 coding DNA: TGTGCCAGCAGCCCGGAGGTAACCTTTATAAGCAATCAGCCCCAGCATTTT.

This clonotype was counted between two and nine times. This chain links TRBV11-2 with TRBJ1-2; 8 nucleotides match TRBD1. The CDR3 sequence is 15 residues long. From germline, CDR1 is SGHAT and CDR2 FQNNGV. With 0 bases clipped from V and 5 bases from J, the junction kept 5 bases outside the gene matches. This CDR3 reads CASSLEGDRGYGYTF. The DNA of the CDR3 is TGTGCCAGCAGCTTAGAAGGTGACAGGGGTTATGGCTACACCTTC.

The sample holds a few counts of this clonotype. V usage is TRBV20-1 and J usage is TRBJ2-7, with 10 nucleotides matching TRBD2. The V gene's germline CDR1 is DFQATT and CDR2 SNEGSKA (reference sequence). CDR3 length: 18 amino acids. The ends lost 0 bases at V and 1 base at J; junction bases unmatched: 12. CDR3: CSARDKASGSLKSYEQYF. CDR3 bases: TGCAGTGCTAGAGATAAGGCTAGCGGGAGTTTAAAGTCCTACGAGCAGTACTTC.

The rearrangement uses TRBV19 and TRBJ2-2; 8 bases align to TRBD1. CDR1 is LNHDA and CDR2 is SQIVND in the germline V gene (reference sequence). V gave up 6 bases and J gave up 4 bases; unmatched junction bases: 7. CDR3 length: 15 residues. The CDR3 spells CASRTGESSTGELFF. The CDR3 DNA reads TGTGCCAGTAGGACAGGGGAATCCAGCACCGGGGAGCTGTTTTTT.